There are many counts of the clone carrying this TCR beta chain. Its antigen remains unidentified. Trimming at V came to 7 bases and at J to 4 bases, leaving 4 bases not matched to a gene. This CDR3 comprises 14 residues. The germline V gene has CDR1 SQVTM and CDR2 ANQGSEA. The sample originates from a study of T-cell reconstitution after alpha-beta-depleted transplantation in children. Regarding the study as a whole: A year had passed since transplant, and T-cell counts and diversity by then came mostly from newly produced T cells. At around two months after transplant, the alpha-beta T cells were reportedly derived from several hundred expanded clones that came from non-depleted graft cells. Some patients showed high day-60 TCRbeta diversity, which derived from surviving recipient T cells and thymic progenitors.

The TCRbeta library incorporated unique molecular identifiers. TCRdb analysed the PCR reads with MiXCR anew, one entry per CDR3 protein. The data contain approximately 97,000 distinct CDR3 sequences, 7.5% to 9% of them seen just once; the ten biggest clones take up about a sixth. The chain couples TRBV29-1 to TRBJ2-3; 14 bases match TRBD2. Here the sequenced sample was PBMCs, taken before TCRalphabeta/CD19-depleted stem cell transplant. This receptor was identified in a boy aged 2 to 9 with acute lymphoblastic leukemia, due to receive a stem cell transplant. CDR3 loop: CSATSGGASDTQYF. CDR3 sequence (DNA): TGCAGCGCGACTAGCGGGGGGGCGTCAGATACGCAGTATTTT.